A selection of T cell receptor beta chains follows, all from one sample in a study of blood T cells in healthy people across ages. TCRdb fed the 5' RACE reads into MiXCR, producing one record per CDR3 protein. The sample carries approximately 810,000 distinct CDR3 sequences, roughly 34% recorded once. Sequenced sample: blood. These receptors were obtained from a man younger than 35 in good health. Both conserved end residues are part of each CDR3. The D gene is left open where the match is weak. The size field is filled for only some rows; it gives once, few, many or a size class.

V gene: TRBV20-1
clone size: few
CDR3 length: 12
D gene: .
J gene: TRBJ1-6
CDR3 DNA: TGCAGTGCTCGCACACAGGGCACACCCCTCCACTTT
CDR3 protein: CSARTQGTPLHF

V gene: TRBV7-9
clone size: .
CDR3 length: 18
D gene: .
J gene: TRBJ2-3
CDR3 DNA: TGTGCCAGCAGCTTAGTTCTCGGGACGGCAACCCCCTCTGATACGCAGTATTTT
CDR3 protein: CASSLVLGTATPSDTQYF

V gene: TRBV29-1
clone size: few
CDR3 length: 17
D gene: TRBD1
J gene: TRBJ2-3
CDR3 DNA: TGCAGCGTCGCCGGGACAGGGGTTAAGGGTGGCACAGATACGCAGTATTTT
CDR3 protein: CSVAGTGVKGGTDTQYF

V gene: TRBV5-5
clone size: .
CDR3 length: 14
D gene: .
J gene: TRBJ2-5
CDR3 DNA: TGTGCCAGCAGCCCGAGGACTTTCCAAGAGACCCAGTACTTC
CDR3 protein: CASSPRTFQETQYF

V gene: TRBV12-3/TRBV12-4
clone size: .
CDR3 length: 14
D gene: TRBD2
J gene: TRBJ2-5
CDR3 DNA: TGTACCAGCAGGTCGACTAGCGGGGAGGAGACCCAGTACTTC
CDR3 protein: CTSRSTSGEETQYF

V gene: TRBV4-1
clone size: few
CDR3 length: 17
D gene: TRBD1
J gene: TRBJ1-2
CDR3 DNA: TGCGCCAGCAGCCAAGATGTGGCAGGGGGTATGTGGCGTGGCTACACCTTC
CDR3 protein: CASSQDVAGGMWRGYTF

V gene: TRBV6-2/TRBV6-3
clone size: once
CDR3 length: 13
D gene: .
J gene: TRBJ2-7
CDR3 DNA: TGTGCCAGTAGCGCTGGTGGGTTGTACGAGCAGTACTTC
CDR3 protein: CASSAGGLYEQYF

V gene: TRBV13
clone size: few
CDR3 length: 14
D gene: .
J gene: TRBJ1-1
CDR3 DNA: TGTGCCAGCAGCACCGAGCGTGTATACACTGAAGCTTTCTTT
CDR3 protein: CASSTERVYTEAFF

V gene: TRBV3-1
clone size: many
CDR3 length: 14
D gene: .
J gene: TRBJ2-3
CDR3 DNA: TGTGCCAGCAGCCAATTTCCCAGCACAGATACGCAGTATTTT
CDR3 protein: CASSQFPSTDTQYF

V gene: TRBV29-1
clone size: .
CDR3 length: 15
D gene: TRBD2
J gene: TRBJ2-1
CDR3 DNA: TGCAGCGTTGATAAGGTTGGGGGGGACTACAATGAGCAGTTCTTC
CDR3 protein: CSVDKVGGDYNEQFF

V gene: TRBV27
clone size: few
CDR3 length: 16
D gene: .
J gene: TRBJ2-7
CDR3 DNA: TGTGCCAGCAGCAGCGATGTCGGGCTAGCCTCCTACGAGCAGTACTTC
CDR3 protein: CASSSDVGLASYEQYF

V gene: TRBV20-1
clone size: few
CDR3 length: 14
D gene: .
J gene: TRBJ2-5
CDR3 DNA: TGCAGTGCTCCTGCCAGCGGCTCATACAATGAGCAGTACTTC
CDR3 protein: CSAPASGSYNEQYF

V gene: TRBV4-3
clone size: once
CDR3 length: 15
D gene: .
J gene: TRBJ2-7
CDR3 DNA: TGCGCCAGCAGCCAAGATTTCGGCAGATACAATGAGCAGTACTTC
CDR3 protein: CASSQDFGRYNEQYF

V gene: TRBV6-2/TRBV6-3
clone size: few
CDR3 length: 14
D gene: .
J gene: TRBJ2-2
CDR3 DNA: TGTGCCAGCAGGGACACATCGAACACCGGGGAGCTGTTTTTT
CDR3 protein: CASRDTSNTGELFF

V gene: TRBV5-1
clone size: .
CDR3 length: 14
D gene: .
J gene: TRBJ2-5
CDR3 DNA: TGCGCCAGCAGCTTTTCCGACCGACAGGAGACCCAGTACTTC
CDR3 protein: CASSFSDRQETQYF

V gene: TRBV20-1
clone size: .
CDR3 length: 13
D gene: .
J gene: TRBJ2-1
CDR3 DNA: TGCAATGCTTTTCGGACAGATTACAATGAGCAGTTCTTC
CDR3 protein: CNAFRTDYNEQFF

V gene: TRBV27
clone size: many
CDR3 length: 15
D gene: .
J gene: TRBJ2-1
CDR3 DNA: TGTGCCAGCAGTCCTAGCACTAGCTCCTACAATGAGCAGTTCTTC
CDR3 protein: CASSPSTSSYNEQFF

V gene: TRBV12-3/TRBV12-4
clone size: many
CDR3 length: 15
D gene: .
J gene: TRBJ2-1
CDR3 DNA: TGTGCCAGCAGTTTGAGCGGTCATTCCTACAATGAGCAGTTCTTC
CDR3 protein: CASSLSGHSYNEQFF

V gene: TRBV7-2
clone size: .
CDR3 length: 14
D gene: .
J gene: TRBJ2-5
CDR3 DNA: TGTGCCAGCAGCTTAGGGCTAGTACGCGAGACCCAGTACTTC
CDR3 protein: CASSLGLVRETQYF

V gene: TRBV7-2
clone size: .
CDR3 length: 14
D gene: .
J gene: TRBJ2-5
CDR3 DNA: TGTGCCAGCAGCTTAACAGGGATGCAAGAGACCCAGTACTTC
CDR3 protein: CASSLTGMQETQYF

V gene: TRBV5-1
clone size: .
CDR3 length: 14
D gene: .
J gene: TRBJ1-1
CDR3 DNA: TGCGCCAGCAGCGGGGGCCACCAGAACACTGAAGCTTTCTTT
CDR3 protein: CASSGGHQNTEAFF

V gene: TRBV4-1
clone size: few
CDR3 length: 19
D gene: .
J gene: TRBJ2-5
CDR3 DNA: TGCGCCAGCAGCCCCCGAGGATCAGGGGGGGTAGGTCTCGACAATGAGCAGTACTTC
CDR3 protein: CASSPRGSGGVGLDNEQYF

V gene: TRBV27
clone size: .
CDR3 length: 13
D gene: .
J gene: TRBJ1-2
CDR3 DNA: TGTGCCAGCAGTTTTGTGCGGGACTATGGCTACACCTTC
CDR3 protein: CASSFVRDYGYTF

V gene: TRBV4-1
clone size: .
CDR3 length: 16
D gene: TRBD1
J gene: TRBJ1-3
CDR3 DNA: TGCGCCAGCAGCCACACAGGGGACTCCTCTGGAAACACCATATATTTT
CDR3 protein: CASSHTGDSSGNTIYF

V gene: TRBV30
clone size: few
CDR3 length: 12
D gene: TRBD1
J gene: TRBJ1-1
CDR3 DNA: TGTGCCCGGGACAGGGAGAACACTGAAGCTTTCTTT
CDR3 protein: CARDRENTEAFF

V gene: TRBV28
clone size: few
CDR3 length: 14
D gene: TRBD1
J gene: TRBJ1-1
CDR3 DNA: TGTGCCAGCAGTCACAGGGGTAGGGACACTGAAGCTTTCTTT
CDR3 protein: CASSHRGRDTEAFF

V gene: TRBV30
clone size: .
CDR3 length: 14
D gene: .
J gene: TRBJ2-3
CDR3 DNA: TGTGCCTGGAGTCTTGTGGGGGCACAGATACCCCAGTATTTT
CDR3 protein: CAWSLVGAQIPQYF

V gene: TRBV7-2
clone size: .
CDR3 length: 15
D gene: .
J gene: TRBJ1-4
CDR3 DNA: TGTGCCAGCAGCTTAAAAGGGGGGGGGAATGAAAAACTGTTTTTT
CDR3 protein: CASSLKGGGNEKLFF

V gene: TRBV12-3/TRBV12-4
clone size: .
CDR3 length: 11
D gene: .
J gene: TRBJ2-4
CDR3 DNA: TGTGCCAGCGAGTTAGGGGGCATTCAGTACTTC
CDR3 protein: CASELGGIQYF

V gene: TRBV21-1
clone size: once
CDR3 length: 15
D gene: .
J gene: TRBJ1-2
CDR3 DNA: TGTGCCAGCAGCAGAAGCAAAGGGGTGGGCTATGGCTACACCTTC
CDR3 protein: CASSRSKGVGYGYTF

V gene: TRBV29-1
clone size: many
CDR3 length: 13
D gene: .
J gene: TRBJ2-1
CDR3 DNA: TGCAGCGTTGAAGAAGGGACCCCGCGTGAGCAGTTCTTC
CDR3 protein: CSVEEGTPREQFF

V gene: TRBV7-7
clone size: .
CDR3 length: 17
D gene: TRBD2
J gene: TRBJ2-3
CDR3 DNA: TGTGCTAGCAGCCCCGATAGCGGGGTGACCTACACAGATACGCAGTATTTT
CDR3 protein: CASSPDSGVTYTDTQYF

V gene: TRBV5-5
clone size: .
CDR3 length: 15
D gene: .
J gene: TRBJ2-1
CDR3 DNA: TGTGCCAGCAGCTTGGAAACAGCGAATTACAATGAGCAGTTCTTC
CDR3 protein: CASSLETANYNEQFF

V gene: TRBV30
clone size: .
CDR3 length: 14
D gene: .
J gene: TRBJ2-2
CDR3 DNA: TGTGCCTGGAGAGCTTGGATAGGGACCGGGGAGCTGTTTTTT
CDR3 protein: CAWRAWIGTGELFF

V gene: TRBV7-2
clone size: .
CDR3 length: 13
D gene: .
J gene: TRBJ2-1
CDR3 DNA: TGTGCCAAAGAGGAGGGACGCTACAATGAGCAGTTCTTC
CDR3 protein: CAKEEGRYNEQFF

V gene: TRBV7-2
clone size: .
CDR3 length: 13
D gene: TRBD1
J gene: TRBJ1-2
CDR3 DNA: TGTGCCAGCAGACTACAGGGGGGTTATGGCTACACCTTC
CDR3 protein: CASRLQGGYGYTF

V gene: TRBV6-2/TRBV6-3
clone size: once
CDR3 length: 16
D gene: .
J gene: TRBJ2-7
CDR3 DNA: TGTGCCAGCAGTTACCCCGGGCAGAGCTCCTACAATGAGCAGTACTTC
CDR3 protein: CASSYPGQSSYNEQYF

V gene: TRBV19
clone size: .
CDR3 length: 16
D gene: TRBD2
J gene: TRBJ2-3
CDR3 DNA: TGTGCCAGTAGCCGCGCTAGCGGGGAGGGCAGGAATACGCAGTATTTT
CDR3 protein: CASSRASGEGRNTQYF

V gene: TRBV14
clone size: few
CDR3 length: 13
D gene: .
J gene: TRBJ1-2
CDR3 DNA: TGTGCCAGCAGCCATGGACTGAAATATGGCTACACCTTC
CDR3 protein: CASSHGLKYGYTF

V gene: TRBV5-7
clone size: .
CDR3 length: 14
D gene: .
J gene: TRBJ1-5
CDR3 DNA: TGTGCCAGCCCCAGGGGCCCCAACAATCAGCCCCAGCATTTT
CDR3 protein: CASPRGPNNQPQHF

V gene: TRBV10-3
clone size: .
CDR3 length: 15
D gene: .
J gene: TRBJ2-3
CDR3 DNA: TGTGCCATCGGCTCCGGCGGGGGCTACACAGATACGCAGTATTTT
CDR3 protein: CAIGSGGGYTDTQYF

V gene: TRBV3-1
clone size: few
CDR3 length: 16
D gene: .
J gene: TRBJ2-3
CDR3 DNA: TGTGCCAGCAGCCCCTCTCGGGGGGCCGAGCATAATACGCAGTATTTT
CDR3 protein: CASSPSRGAEHNTQYF

V gene: TRBV7-3
clone size: few
CDR3 length: 15
D gene: TRBD2
J gene: TRBJ2-3
CDR3 DNA: TGTGCCAGCAGCCCCATGGGGCTAGCGGCGGATACGCAGTATTTT
CDR3 protein: CASSPMGLAADTQYF

V gene: TRBV4-2
clone size: once
CDR3 length: 15
D gene: .
J gene: TRBJ2-3
CDR3 DNA: TGTGCCAGCAGCCAAGACCGGCTAGTAGCAGATACGCAGTATTTT
CDR3 protein: CASSQDRLVADTQYF

V gene: TRBV12-3/TRBV12-4
clone size: few
CDR3 length: 15
D gene: .
J gene: TRBJ2-7
CDR3 DNA: TGTGCCAGCAGTTTTGATCCGTTACAAGGAGTCGAGCAGTACTTC
CDR3 protein: CASSFDPLQGVEQYF

V gene: TRBV4-3
clone size: many
CDR3 length: 15
D gene: .
J gene: TRBJ2-5
CDR3 DNA: TGCGCCAGCAGCCGAACCCAGGACGGTCAAGAGACCCAGTACTTC
CDR3 protein: CASSRTQDGQETQYF

V gene: TRBV9
clone size: few
CDR3 length: 17
D gene: .
J gene: TRBJ2-1
CDR3 DNA: TGTGCCAGCAGCGTAGATCGGAGGGGTGGGGTCTACAATGAGCAGTTCTTC
CDR3 protein: CASSVDRRGGVYNEQFF

V gene: TRBV4-2
clone size: .
CDR3 length: 15
D gene: .
J gene: TRBJ1-6
CDR3 DNA: TGTGCCAGCAGCCAAGCGCGACAATCGTTTGCACCCCTCCACTTT
CDR3 protein: CASSQARQSFAPLHF

V gene: TRBV4-1
clone size: .
CDR3 length: 16
D gene: TRBD1
J gene: TRBJ2-1
CDR3 DNA: TGCGCCAGCAGCCAGGCCCGGGACAGAATGGGCAATGAGCAGTTCTTC
CDR3 protein: CASSQARDRMGNEQFF

V gene: TRBV20-1
clone size: few
CDR3 length: 12
D gene: .
J gene: TRBJ2-5
CDR3 DNA: TGCAGTGCTACCCACTCCCCAGAGACCCAGTACTTC
CDR3 protein: CSATHSPETQYF

V gene: TRBV5-1
clone size: .
CDR3 length: 16
D gene: TRBD1
J gene: TRBJ2-1
CDR3 DNA: TGCGCCAGCAGCTGGGTCGGACAGGGGATCCAAGAGACCCAGTTCTTC
CDR3 protein: CASSWVGQGIQETQFF

V gene: TRBV29-1
clone size: .
CDR3 length: 14
D gene: TRBD1
J gene: TRBJ2-1
CDR3 DNA: TGCGGCGCCGGACAGGGGAGCTCCTACAATGAGCAGTTCTTC
CDR3 protein: CGAGQGSSYNEQFF